This TCR beta chain was profiled in a study of T cells in Graves' hyperthyroidism and ophthalmopathy. CDR3 size: 14 residues. The germline gives CDR1 SNHLY, CDR2 FYNNEI. Trimming shortened V by 6 bases and J by 7 bases, and 18 bases separated the two germline ends. TCR beta CDR3 region amplification was performed from RNA transcripts. First-round RT-PCR targeting the TCR CDR3 was performed with the HTBI primer set. TCRdb re-derived calls from the multiplex PCR reads in MiXCR, one entry per CDR3 protein. Of about 520,000 distinct CDR3 sequences in the sample, roughly a quarter were seen once. This clonotype was seen repeatedly, ten times or more.

The sample taken for sequencing was blood. This clonotype originated in a woman in her thirties with Graves' ophthalmopathy. This chain connects TRBV2 to TRBJ1-2; D uncertain. CDR3 sequence (DNA): TGTGCCAGCAGCAGCATGGGCCCTACCAGTGGCTACACCTTC. This sequence encodes CASSSMGPTSGYTF. Based on the CDR3 plus reference TRBV2 and TRBJ1-2, the full variable domain is EPEVTQTPSHQVTQMGQEVILRCVPISNHLYFYWYRQILGQKVEFLVSFYNNEISEKSEIFDDQFSVERPDGSNFTLKIRSTKLEDSAMYFCASSSMGPTSGYTFGSGTRLTVV.